What follows are 27 T cell receptor beta chains derived from one specimen sequenced in a study of blood T cell repertoires in COVID-19. Clones were sequenced by immunoSEQ multiplex PCR, and TCRdb holds only the in-frame ones, with some missing. Of 250,000 to 350,000 clones listed, under 90% are singletons. The sequenced sample was peripheral blood. These receptor sequences come from a woman aged 40 to 55 who had recovered from COVID-19.

The V and J genes are TRBV4-1 and TRBJ1-5; possible D gene TRBD1, 5 bases. The CDR3 runs to 16 residues. V lost 6 bases to trimming and J lost 0 bases, with 15 bases between them. Germline V gene sequence: CDR1 MGHRA, CDR2 YSYEKL. The CDR3 is CASRGEAASSNQPQHF. The CDR3 DNA reads as TGCGCCAGCAGGGGGGAGGCAGCGTCTAGCAATCAGCCCCAGCATTTT.

V usage is TRBV3-1 (or the pseudogene TRBV3-2) and J usage is TRBJ2-7, with D perhaps matching TRBD2 (6 bases). V was pared by 5 bases and J by 0 bases, with 11 bases between. Germline loops: CDR1 LGHDT, CDR2 YNNKEL (reference sequence). CDR3 size: 14 residues. The CDR3 spells CASSFQTSSYEQYF. CDR3 nucleotides: TGTGCCAGCAGCTTCCAGACTAGCTCCTACGAGCAGTACTTC.

This chain connects TRBV6-5 to TRBJ2-3; D is ambiguous. Looked up from germline, CDR1 is MNHEY and CDR2 is SVGAGI. V lost 7 bases, J lost 3 bases, and 14 bases lay in between. The CDR3 has 14 residues. CDR3 loop: CASILTPGTDTQYF. In DNA, the CDR3 is TGTGCCAGCATTTTAACCCCCGGGACAGATACGCAGTATTTT.

The chain recombines TRBV6-1 with TRBJ2-1, with a tentative D call TRBD2 (6 bases). Germline V gene lookup returns CDR1 MNHNS and CDR2 SASEGT. The CDR3 loop spans 14 amino acids. V shed 3 bases and J shed 2 bases, with 8 bases lying between them. The CDR3 DNA follows: TGTGCCAGCAGTGACCGGGGGACCTACAATGAGCAGTTCTTC. Encoded protein: CASSDRGTYNEQFF.

This clone was recorded a few times. The gene calls are TRBV27 and TRBJ1-2; D not certain. The ends were cut back, 5 bases at V and 7 bases at J, with 14 bases in the middle. This CDR3 has 13 amino acids. CDR1 is MNHEY, CDR2 SMNVEV, per germline (reference sequence). The CDR3 here is CASSPTVRGGYTF. The CDR3 DNA follows: TGTGCCAGCAGTCCCACGGTTCGGGGTGGCTACACCTTC.

This chain joins TRBV11-2 and TRBJ2-7; the match to TRBD2 covers 7 bases. Germline CDR1 SGHAT, CDR2 FQNNGV. The V and J ends lost 1 base and 3 bases, in that order; junction bases with no gene match: 3. The CDR3 loop spans 14 amino acids. The chain's CDR3 is CASSLGTSNYEQYF. CDR3 nucleotides: TGTGCCAGCAGCTTAGGGACTAGTAACTACGAGCAGTACTTC.

This clone appeared once. V gene TRBV7-9 combines with J gene TRBJ2-3, with 9 positions matching TRBD2. The CDR3 is 18 residues long. V shed 2 bases and J 2 bases; nucleotides not matched to a gene: 11. Germline CDR1 is SEHNR and CDR2 is FQNEAQ (reference sequence). CDR3 in DNA: TGTGCCAGCAGCTTATTTACCCGGAGCGGGGGGATCACAGATACGCAGTATTTT. Amino acids: CASSLFTRSGGITDTQYF. Combining the CDR3 with reference TRBV7-9 and TRBJ2-3 gives the whole variable domain DTGVSQNPRHKITKRGQNVTFRCDPISEHNRLYWYRQTLGQGPEFLTYFQNEAQLEKSRLLSDRFSAERPKGSFSTLEIQRTEQGDSAMYLCASSLFTRSGGITDTQYFGPGTRLTVL.

The CDR3 DNA reads as TGTGCCACAGAAGCGGGGGATACGCAGTATTTT. Translating gives CATEAGDTQYF. V usage is TRBV24-1 and J usage is TRBJ2-3, with 7 bases lining up with TRBD2. Per germline, CDR1 KGHDR and CDR2 SFDVKD. Trimming took 10 bases from V and 6 from J; bases not matched to a gene: 3. The CDR3 runs to 11 residues.

Here the CDR3 DNA reads TGTGCCAGCACCAAGACTAGCGGACAAGAGACCCAGTACTTC. Amino acid sequence: CASTKTSGQETQYF. The chain carries TRBV7-3 and TRBJ2-5, with 9 bases lining up with TRBD2. V dropped 7 bases and J dropped 2; count of bases not matched to a gene: 5. Germline CDR1 reads SGHTA; CDR2 reads FQGTGA. The CDR3 loop spans 14 amino acids.

The CDR3 coding sequence is TGTGCCAGCAGCTTATTTAGACTAGCGGGACTACCCTACTCCTACGAGCAGTACTTC. As protein: CASSLFRLAGLPYSYEQYF. The chain has TRBV5-6 and TRBJ2-7; 11 bases are shared with TRBD2. Trimming took 2 bases from V and 0 from J; bases not matched to a gene: 13. CDR1 is SGHDT, CDR2 YYEEEE, per germline. The CDR3 runs to 19 residues. The whole variable domain, remainder taken from reference TRBV5-6 and TRBJ2-7, is DAGVTQSPTHLIKTRGQQVTLRCSPKSGHDTVSWYQQALGQGPQFIFQYYEEEERQRGNFPDRFSGHQFPNYSSELNVNALLLGDSALYLCASSLFRLAGLPYSYEQYFGPGTRLTVT.

V usage is TRBV13 and J usage is TRBJ2-4, with D perhaps matching TRBD1 (6 bases). The ends were cut back, 4 bases at V and 9 bases at J, with 13 bases in the middle. The CDR3 is made up of 13 amino acids. Germline CDR1 PRHDT, CDR2 FYEKMQ (reference sequence). In DNA form, the CDR3 reads TGTGCCAGCAGCTACCCAGGGGTGGGCATTCAGTACTTC. It encodes CASSYPGVGIQYF. The complete variable domain, with remaining parts taken from reference TRBV13 and TRBJ2-4, reads AAGVIQSPRHLIKEKRETATLKCYPIPRHDTVYWYQQGPGQDPQFLISFYEKMQSDKGSIPDRFSAQQFSDYHSELNMSSLELGDSALYFCASSYPGVGIQYFGAGTRLSVL.

The chain combines TRBV12-5 with TRBJ1-4; 9 bases line up with TRBD1. Germline values: CDR1 LGHNT, CDR2 FRNRAP. This CDR3 region has 18 residues. V shed 5 bases, J shed 0 bases, and the junction held 10 bases outside the gene matches. This CDR3 is CASGLSQGAVSTNEKLFF. CDR3 coding DNA: TGTGCTAGTGGTCTTTCACAGGGGGCAGTTTCAACTAATGAAAAACTGTTTTTT.

This clone showed up many times. This rearrangement joins TRBV6-2 or TRBV6-3 to TRBJ1-5, with unresolved D. The germline V gene encodes CDR1 MNHEY and CDR2 SVGEGT. This CDR3 has 15 residues. Deletions cut 2 bases from V and 2 bases from J, with 10 bases between. In nucleotides, the CDR3 is TGTGCCAGCAGTTACGGAGGTGTGGGCAATCAGCCCCAGCATTTT. Translating gives CASSYGGVGNQPQHF.

This clone occurred once. The chain joins TRBV18 to TRBJ2-3; D is ambiguous. Looked up from germline, CDR1 is KGHSH and CDR2 is LQKENI. Trimming removed 3 bases from V and 0 bases from J, with 10 bases in between. CDR3 size: 15 residues. The CDR3 spells CASSPDKASTDTQYF. The CDR3 coding sequence is TGTGCCAGCTCACCCGACAAGGCAAGCACAGATACGCAGTATTTT.

CDR3 DNA sequence: TGTGCCAGCAGCTTGATAACCAGGACAGGAATAGCCAAAAACATTCAGTACTTC. Residues: CASSLITRTGIAKNIQYF. The chain carries TRBV7-8 and TRBJ2-4; 7 bases map to TRBD1. Trimming cost V 3 bases and J 0 bases; bases outside gene matches: 11. The CDR3 loop spans 18 amino acids. Germline CDR1 and CDR2: SGHVS and FQNEAQ.

This clone was recorded once. This rearrangement joins TRBV29-1 to TRBJ2-1; 7 bases are shared with TRBD2. With V trimmed by 4 bases and J by 0 bases, 6 bases remained unmatched. Germline values: CDR1 SQVTM, CDR2 ANQGSEA. The CDR3 sequence is 15 residues long. The CDR3 is CSVGLAVSSYNEQFF. In DNA, the CDR3 is TGCAGCGTTGGCCTAGCGGTAAGCTCCTACAATGAGCAGTTCTTC.

Details on this clone: This specimen includes other DNA sequences encoding the same CDR3. V and J are TRBV30 and TRBJ2-2, with a tentative D call TRBD1 (6 bases). Germline V gene data show CDR1 as GTSNPN and CDR2 as SVGIG (reference sequence). The CDR3 covers 13 residues. Trimming left V 0 bases short and J 5 bases short, with 7 bases between. The CDR3 region is CAWSVQGTGELFF. As DNA, the CDR3 is TGTGCCTGGAGTGTACAGGGTACCGGGGAGCTGTTTTTT.

V gene TRBV2 combines with J gene TRBJ1-5, with 8 bases fitting TRBD1. The germline gives CDR1 SNHLY, CDR2 FYNNEI. CDR3 length: 15 residues. J was trimmed by 5 bases and V by 1 base; bases with no gene match: 4. The CDR3 loop is CASSEGGRGHQPQHF. CDR3 nucleotides: TGTGCCAGCAGTGAAGGGGGCAGGGGGCATCAGCCCCAGCATTTT.

Notes on this clone: Other DNA sequences in this specimen translate into the identical CDR3. The rearrangement links TRBV13 to TRBJ2-2, with 7 nucleotides matching TRBD2. Trimming at V came to 1 base and at J to 4 bases, leaving 3 bases not matched to a gene. Germline V CDR1 and CDR2: PRHDT, FYEKMQ (reference sequence). The CDR3 length is 15 residues. The CDR3 here is CASSLAGGLTGELFF. In DNA, the CDR3 is TGTGCCAGCAGCTTAGCGGGAGGCCTCACCGGGGAGCTGTTTTTT.

This clone was detected many times. CDR3 nucleotides: TGCGCCAGCAGCCCGCAGAATGGGGGCGAAAATTCACCCCTCCACTTT. It codes for CASSPQNGGENSPLHF. The chain has TRBV5-1 and TRBJ1-6, with D perhaps matching TRBD1 (6 bases). Germline lookup yields CDR1 SGHRS and CDR2 YFSETQ. The CDR3 runs 16 residues. The V end was cut by 4 bases, the J end by 7 bases, with 18 bases between.

The rearrangement links TRBV7-9 to TRBJ2-5; 9 bases map to TRBD1. This CDR3 is built from 14 residues. The germline CDR1 and CDR2 sequences are SEHNR and FQNEAQ (reference sequence). J lost 4 bases, V lost 7 bases, and 7 bases had no gene match. As DNA, the CDR3 is TGTGCCAGCACCGTCCCGGGACAGGGAGAGACCCAGTACTTC. This sequence encodes CASTVPGQGETQYF.

The V gene is TRBV28, the J gene TRBJ2-7, with 9 bases lining up with TRBD2. CDR3 length: 14 amino acids. J was trimmed by 5 bases and V by 10 bases; bases with no gene match: 12. Germline V gives CDR1 MDHEN, CDR2 SYDVKM. CDR3: CAIDEAGGQDEQYF. For the CDR3, the DNA is TGTGCCATCGATGAAGCGGGAGGCCAGGACGAGCAGTACTTC.

V and J are TRBV5-1 and TRBJ2-3, with D tentatively TRBD1 (6 bases). V gave up 1 base and J gave up 4 bases, with 19 bases separating them. Germline values: CDR1 SGHRS, CDR2 YFSETQ. This CDR3 has 17 amino acids. The CDR3 loop reads CASSLRRGPGTPDTQYF. Here the CDR3 DNA reads TGCGCCAGCAGCTTGCGCAGGGGACCCGGGACGCCAGATACGCAGTATTTT.

This chain joins TRBV5-5 and TRBJ1-1, with TRBD1 matching over 8 bases. The CDR3 has 15 amino acids. Germline V lookup: CDR1 SGHKS, CDR2 YYEKEE (reference sequence). V gave up 4 bases and J gave up 1 base; unmatched junction bases: 6. CDR3 sequence (DNA): TGTGCCAGCAGCCTGACGCAGGGGGCGAACACTGAAGCTTTCTTT. Protein sequence: CASSLTQGANTEAFF.

The chain carries TRBV4-1 and TRBJ2-1; 10 bases line up with TRBD2. This CDR3 is 16 amino acids long. CDR1 MGHRA and CDR2 YSYEKL come from the germline V gene. V trimming: 0 bases; J trimming: 5 bases; junction bases outside the gene matches: 4. The CDR3 loop is CASSQEGLAGDNEQFF. Here the CDR3 DNA reads TGCGCCAGCAGCCAAGAGGGGCTAGCGGGAGACAATGAGCAGTTCTTC.

V gene TRBV25-1 combines with J gene TRBJ2-7, with TRBD1 as a possible D gene (7 bases). V shed 8 bases and J shed 6 bases, with 23 bases lying between them. CDR1 is MGHDK and CDR2 is SYGVNS in the germline V gene. The CDR3 spans 15 residues. The CDR3 nucleotides read TGTGCCAGCCGGGAGACCGGACAGGCTTTTGGCGAGCAGTACTTC. Protein: CASRETGQAFGEQYF.

V and J are TRBV5-1 and TRBJ2-7, with 8 nucleotides matching TRBD1. V was pared by 2 bases and J by 7 bases, with 8 bases of the junction left unmatched. This CDR3 is 14 amino acids long. CDR1 and CDR2 from the germline V gene are SGHRS and YFSETQ. In DNA form, the CDR3 reads TGCGCCAGCAGCTTCAACCAGGGGGCCTGGGAGCAGTACTTC. Its translation is CASSFNQGAWEQYF.